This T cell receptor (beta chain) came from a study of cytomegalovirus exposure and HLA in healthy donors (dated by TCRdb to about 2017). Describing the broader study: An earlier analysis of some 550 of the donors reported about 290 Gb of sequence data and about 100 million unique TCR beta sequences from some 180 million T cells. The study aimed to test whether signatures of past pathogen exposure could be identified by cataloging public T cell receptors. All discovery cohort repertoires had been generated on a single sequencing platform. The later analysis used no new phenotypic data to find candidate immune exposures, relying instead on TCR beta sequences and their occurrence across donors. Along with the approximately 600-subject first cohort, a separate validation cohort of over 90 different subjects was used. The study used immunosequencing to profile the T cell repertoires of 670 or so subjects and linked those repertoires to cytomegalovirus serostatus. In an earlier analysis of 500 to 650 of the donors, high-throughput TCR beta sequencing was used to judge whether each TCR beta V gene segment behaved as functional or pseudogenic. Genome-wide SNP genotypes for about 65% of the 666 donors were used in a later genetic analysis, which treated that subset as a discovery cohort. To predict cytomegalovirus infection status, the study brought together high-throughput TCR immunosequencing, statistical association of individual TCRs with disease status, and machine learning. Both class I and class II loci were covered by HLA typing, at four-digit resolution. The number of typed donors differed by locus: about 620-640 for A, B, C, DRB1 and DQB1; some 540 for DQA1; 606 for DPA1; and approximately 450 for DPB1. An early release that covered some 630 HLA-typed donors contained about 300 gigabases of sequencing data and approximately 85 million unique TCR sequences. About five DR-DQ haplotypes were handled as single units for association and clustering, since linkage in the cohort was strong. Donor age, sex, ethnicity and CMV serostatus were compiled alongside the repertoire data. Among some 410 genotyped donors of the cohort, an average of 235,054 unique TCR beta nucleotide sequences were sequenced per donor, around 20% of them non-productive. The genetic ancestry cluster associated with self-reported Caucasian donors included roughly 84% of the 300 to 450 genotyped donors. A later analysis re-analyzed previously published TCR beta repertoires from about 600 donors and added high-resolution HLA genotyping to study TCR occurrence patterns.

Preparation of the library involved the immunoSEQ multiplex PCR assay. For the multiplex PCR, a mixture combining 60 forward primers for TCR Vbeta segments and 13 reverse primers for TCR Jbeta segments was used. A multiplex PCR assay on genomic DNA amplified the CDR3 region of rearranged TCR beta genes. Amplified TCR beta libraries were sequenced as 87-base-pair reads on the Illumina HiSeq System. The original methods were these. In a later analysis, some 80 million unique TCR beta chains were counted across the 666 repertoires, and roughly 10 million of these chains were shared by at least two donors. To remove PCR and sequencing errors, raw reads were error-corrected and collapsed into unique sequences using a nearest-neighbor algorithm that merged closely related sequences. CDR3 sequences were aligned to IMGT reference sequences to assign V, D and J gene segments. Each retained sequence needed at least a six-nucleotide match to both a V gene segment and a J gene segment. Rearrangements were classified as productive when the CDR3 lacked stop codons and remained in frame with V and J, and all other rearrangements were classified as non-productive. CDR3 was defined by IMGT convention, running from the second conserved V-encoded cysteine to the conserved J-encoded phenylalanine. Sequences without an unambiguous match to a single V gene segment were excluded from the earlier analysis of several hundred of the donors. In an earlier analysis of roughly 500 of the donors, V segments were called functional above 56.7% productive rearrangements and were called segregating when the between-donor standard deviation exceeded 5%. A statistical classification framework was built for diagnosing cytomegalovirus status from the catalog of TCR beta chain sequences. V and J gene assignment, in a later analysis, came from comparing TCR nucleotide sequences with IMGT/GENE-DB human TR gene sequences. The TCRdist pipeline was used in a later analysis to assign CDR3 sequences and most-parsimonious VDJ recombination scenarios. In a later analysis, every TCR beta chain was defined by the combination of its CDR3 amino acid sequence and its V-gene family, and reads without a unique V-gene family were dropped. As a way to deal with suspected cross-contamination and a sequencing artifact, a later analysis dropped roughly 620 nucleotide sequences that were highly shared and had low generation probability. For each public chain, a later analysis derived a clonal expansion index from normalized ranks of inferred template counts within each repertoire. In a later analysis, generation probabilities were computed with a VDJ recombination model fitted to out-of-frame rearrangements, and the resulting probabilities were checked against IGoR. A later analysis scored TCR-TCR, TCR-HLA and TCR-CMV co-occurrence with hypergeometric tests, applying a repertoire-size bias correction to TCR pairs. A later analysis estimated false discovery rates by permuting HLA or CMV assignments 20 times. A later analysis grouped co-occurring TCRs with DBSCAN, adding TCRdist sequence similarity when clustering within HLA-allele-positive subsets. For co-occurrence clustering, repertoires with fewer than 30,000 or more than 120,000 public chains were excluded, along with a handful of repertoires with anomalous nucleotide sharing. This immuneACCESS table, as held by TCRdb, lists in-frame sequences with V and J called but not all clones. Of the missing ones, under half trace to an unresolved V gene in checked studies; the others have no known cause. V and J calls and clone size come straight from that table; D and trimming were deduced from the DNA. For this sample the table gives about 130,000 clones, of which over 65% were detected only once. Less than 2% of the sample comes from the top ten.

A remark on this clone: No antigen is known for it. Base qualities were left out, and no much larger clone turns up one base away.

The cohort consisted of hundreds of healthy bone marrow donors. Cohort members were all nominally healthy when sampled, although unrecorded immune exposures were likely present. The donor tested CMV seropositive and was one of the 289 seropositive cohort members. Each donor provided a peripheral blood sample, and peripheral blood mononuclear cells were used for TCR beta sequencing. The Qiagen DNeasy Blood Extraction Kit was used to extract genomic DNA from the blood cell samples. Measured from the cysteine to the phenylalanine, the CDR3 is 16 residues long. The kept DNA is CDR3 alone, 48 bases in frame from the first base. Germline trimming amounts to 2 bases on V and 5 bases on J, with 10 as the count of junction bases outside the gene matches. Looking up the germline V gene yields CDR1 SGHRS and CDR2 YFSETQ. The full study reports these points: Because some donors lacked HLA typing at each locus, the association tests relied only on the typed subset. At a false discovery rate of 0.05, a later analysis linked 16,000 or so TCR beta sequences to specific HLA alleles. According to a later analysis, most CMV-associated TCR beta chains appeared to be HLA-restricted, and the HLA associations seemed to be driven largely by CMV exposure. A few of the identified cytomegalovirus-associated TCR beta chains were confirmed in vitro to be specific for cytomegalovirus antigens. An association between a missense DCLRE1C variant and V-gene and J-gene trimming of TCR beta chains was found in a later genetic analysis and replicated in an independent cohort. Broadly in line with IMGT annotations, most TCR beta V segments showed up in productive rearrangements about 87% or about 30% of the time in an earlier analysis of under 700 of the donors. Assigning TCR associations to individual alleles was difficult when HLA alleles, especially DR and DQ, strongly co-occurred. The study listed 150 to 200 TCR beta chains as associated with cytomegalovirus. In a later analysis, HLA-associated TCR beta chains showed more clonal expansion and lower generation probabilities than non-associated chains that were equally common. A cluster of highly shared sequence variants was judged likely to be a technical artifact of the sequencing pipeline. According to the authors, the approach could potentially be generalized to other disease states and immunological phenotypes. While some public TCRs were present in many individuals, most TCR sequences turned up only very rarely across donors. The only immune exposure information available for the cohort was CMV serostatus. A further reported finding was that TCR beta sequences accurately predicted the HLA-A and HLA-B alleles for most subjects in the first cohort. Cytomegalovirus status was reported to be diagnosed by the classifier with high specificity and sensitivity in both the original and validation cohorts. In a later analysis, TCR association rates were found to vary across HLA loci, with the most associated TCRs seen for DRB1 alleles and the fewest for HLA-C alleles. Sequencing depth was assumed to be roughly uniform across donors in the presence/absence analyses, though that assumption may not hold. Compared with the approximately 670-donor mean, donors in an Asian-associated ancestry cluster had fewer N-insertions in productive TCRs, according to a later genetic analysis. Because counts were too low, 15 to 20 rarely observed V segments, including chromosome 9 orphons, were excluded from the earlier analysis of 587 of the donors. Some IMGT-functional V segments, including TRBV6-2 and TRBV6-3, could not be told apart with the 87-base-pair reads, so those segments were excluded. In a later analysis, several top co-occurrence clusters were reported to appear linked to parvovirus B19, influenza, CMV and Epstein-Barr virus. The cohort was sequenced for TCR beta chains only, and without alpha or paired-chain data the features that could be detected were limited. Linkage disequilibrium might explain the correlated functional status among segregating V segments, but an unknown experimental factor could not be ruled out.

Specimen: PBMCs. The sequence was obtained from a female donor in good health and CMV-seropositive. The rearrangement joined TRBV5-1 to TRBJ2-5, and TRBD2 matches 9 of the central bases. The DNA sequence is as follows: TGCGCCAGCAGCTTCGGACCCGGGACTAGCTTCGAGACCCAGTACTTC. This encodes CASSFGPGTSFETQYF. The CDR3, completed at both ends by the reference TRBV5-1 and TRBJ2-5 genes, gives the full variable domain KAGVTQTPRYLIKTRGQQVTLSCSPISGHRSVSWYQQTPGQGLQFLFEYFSETQRNKGNFPGRFSGRQFSNSRSEMNVSTLELGDSALYLCASSFGPGTSFETQYFGPGTRLLVL.